This is a list of T cell receptor beta chains from one sample in a study of shared T cell receptors in the human thymus. Only in-frame clones appear in the TCRdb table, and some are missing; sequencing was by immunoSEQ multiplex PCR. The sample includes about 380,000 clones, approximately 95% of them seen just once. Sequenced sample: thymocytes. These receptors were collected from a human donor. Both conserved end residues are trimmed from each CDR3.

cdr3_aa: ASSPRAGGSNQPQH
j_call: TRBJ1-5
v_call: TRBV5-6

cdr3_aa: ASSPGSMGGDEQF
j_call: TRBJ2-1
v_call: TRBV9

cdr3_aa: ASSINIGQLRGYT
j_call: TRBJ1-2
v_call: TRBV19

cdr3_aa: ASSLTGDEQF
j_call: TRBJ2-1
v_call: TRBV28

cdr3_aa: ASSGTDGSYGYT
j_call: TRBJ1-2
v_call: TRBV6-1

cdr3_aa: ASRGRPGQPQH
j_call: TRBJ1-5
v_call: TRBV19

cdr3_aa: ASSLDSETQY
j_call: TRBJ2-5
v_call: TRBV5-1

cdr3_aa: ASSPGTGASYEQY
j_call: TRBJ2-7
v_call: TRBV28

cdr3_aa: ASSLKGPSYGYT
j_call: TRBJ1-2
v_call: TRBV5-1

cdr3_aa: ASSPRTVTDTEAF
j_call: TRBJ1-1
v_call: TRBV28

cdr3_aa: ATSRPNDGGEEKLF
j_call: TRBJ1-4
v_call: TRBV15